This T cell receptor beta chain is from a study of shared clonotypes between healthy human individuals. General study points: A few donors had about 5% of their naive CD4 clonotypes in common. The generation probabilities recorded for non-shared clonotypes fell below those of clonotypes shared by all four donors.

Germline values: CDR1 MGHRA, CDR2 YSYEKL. This CDR3 is built from 17 residues. Between the trimmed V and J ends, which lost 0 bases and 0 bases, there was a span of 11 bases. Details on this clone: Its antigen is undetermined.

Profiled with immunoSEQ multiplex PCR; TCRdb holds only in-frame clones, not every one. The sample has a few hundred thousand clones, about 96% seen once; the top ten hold about 0.057%. The rearrangement uses TRBV4-1 and TRBJ1-4, with D unresolved. The sequencing sample was made of naive CD4+ T cells sorted from blood. Subset in this sample: CD45RA+ positively selected. This receptor was identified in a woman aged 25-40 years in good health. CDR3 in DNA: TGCGCCAGCAGCCAAGAGCCCGTAATCTCAACTAATGAAAAACTGTTTTTT. Protein product: CASSQEPVISTNEKLFF.